Here is one T cell receptor (beta chain) with its context. Its antigen is not identified. This record comes from a study of OX40 agonist ivuxolimab in advanced cancers. Study-level findings and limits: In the 0.1 to 3.0 mg/kg range, CD4+ and CD8+ blood T cells had expanded clonally by week 6. The average count of expanded clones was higher among CD8+ T cells than among CD4+.

CDR3 length equals 14 residues. The germline gives CDR1 MDHEN, CDR2 SYDVKM. V lost 4 bases to trimming and J lost 2 bases; unmatched junction nucleotides: 4. Profiling relied on immunoSEQ multiplex PCR, and the TCRdb table lists in-frame clones only, not all of them. The sample has approximately 65,000 clones; 80% to 90% are singletons. The sequencing used CD4+ or CD8+ T cells sorted from blood, collected in a trial of the OX40 agonist ivuxolimab. The sequence was obtained from an adult with an advanced solid tumor such as melanoma, head and neck, liver or kidney cancer. The chain has TRBV28 and TRBJ1-1; 7 bases are a match to TRBD1. CDR3 nucleotides: TGTGCCAGCAGTTGGGACAGTTTAAACACTGAAGCTTTCTTT. This codes for CASSWDSLNTEAFF.